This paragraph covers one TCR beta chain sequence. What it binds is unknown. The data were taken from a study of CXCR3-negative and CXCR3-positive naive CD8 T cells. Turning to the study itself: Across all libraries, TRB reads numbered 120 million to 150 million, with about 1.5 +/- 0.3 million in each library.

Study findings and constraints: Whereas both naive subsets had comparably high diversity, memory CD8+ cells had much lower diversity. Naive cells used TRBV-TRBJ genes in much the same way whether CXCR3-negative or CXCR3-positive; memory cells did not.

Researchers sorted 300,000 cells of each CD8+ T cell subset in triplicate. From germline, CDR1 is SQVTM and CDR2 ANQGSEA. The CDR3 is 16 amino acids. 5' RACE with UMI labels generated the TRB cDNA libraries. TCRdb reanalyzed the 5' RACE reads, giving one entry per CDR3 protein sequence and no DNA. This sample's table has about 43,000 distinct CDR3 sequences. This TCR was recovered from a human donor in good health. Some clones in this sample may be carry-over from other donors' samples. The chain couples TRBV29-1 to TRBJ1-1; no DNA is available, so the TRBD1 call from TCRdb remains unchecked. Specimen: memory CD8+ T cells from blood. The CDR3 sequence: CSVEDPSGQGGTEAFF. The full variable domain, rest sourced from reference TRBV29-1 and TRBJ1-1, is SAVISQKPSRDICQRGTSLTIQCQVDSQVTMMFWYRQQPGQSLTLIATANQGSEATYESGFVIDKFPISRPNLTFSTLTVSNMSPEDSSIYLCSVEDPSGQGGTEAFFGQGTRLTVV.